The 21 T cell receptor beta chains reported below all come from one sample, sequenced in a study of T and B cells in COVID-19 patients. Each TRB amplification used about 220-500 ng of genomic DNA from blood. Multiplex PCR with BIOMED2 TRB-A/B primer pools amplified TRB rearrangements. TCRdb processed the multiplex PCR reads anew with MiXCR; each CDR3 protein has one entry. The table has 24,000 or so distinct CDR3 sequences, approximately 32% seen once; the top ten hold approximately 1.7%. Sequencing used blood. All receptors come from a human donor who had recovered from COVID-19.

The chain joins TRBV30 to TRBJ2-7; tentative D call: TRBD2 (6 bases). Between the trimmed V and J ends, which lost 8 bases and 7 bases, there was a span of 21 bases. Germline V gives CDR1 GTSNPN, CDR2 SVGIG (reference sequence). The CDR3 consists of 13 residues. The DNA of the CDR3 is TGTGCCAGCAGCTCGCGGGGCTTGGGTGAGCAGTACTTC. It yields the protein CASSSRGLGEQYF.

The CDR3 spells CASSEGQLNTEAFF. In DNA form, the CDR3 reads TGTGCCAGCAGTGAAGGACAGCTGAACACTGAAGCTTTCTTT. J is TRBJ1-1 and V is TRBV6-2 or TRBV6-3; D possibly corresponds to TRBD1 (6 bases). Germline V gene sequence: CDR1 MNHEY, CDR2 SVGEGT. Trimming left V 5 bases short and J 0 bases short, with 10 bases between. The CDR3 contains 14 residues.

The genes are TRBV6-6 and TRBJ1-6; a possible D gene is TRBD1 (6 bases). The length of the CDR3 is 14 residues. Trimming stripped 7 bases from V and 9 bases from J, with 16 bases between. Germline values: CDR1 MNHNY, CDR2 SVGAGI (reference sequence). CDR3 nucleotide sequence: TGTGCCAGCACCTCCCCAGGGGCCCTTTCACCCCTCCACTTT. Protein product: CASTSPGALSPLHF.

The V call is TRBV18, the J call TRBJ1-3; a possible D gene is TRBD1 (5 bases). The CDR3 extends over 18 amino acids. The V gene lost 1 base and the J gene lost 0 bases, with 16 bases spanning the gap. Looked up from germline, CDR1 is KGHSH and CDR2 is LQKENI. In nucleotides, the CDR3 is TGTGCCAGCTCACCACTTGAGGGGTCCATTGTCTCTGGAAACACCATATATTTT. It encodes CASSPLEGSIVSGNTIYF. Looking up the rest from reference TRBV18 and TRBJ1-3 gives the full variable domain: NAGVMQNPRHLVRRRGQEARLRCSPMKGHSHVYWYRQLPEEGLKFMVYLQKENIIDESGMPKERFSAEFPKEGPSILRIQQVVRGDSAAYFCASSPLEGSIVSGNTIYFGEGSWLTVV.

V and J are TRBV6-1 and TRBJ2-1; possible D gene TRBD2, 7 bases. The CDR3 extends over 15 amino acids. V lost 6 bases to trimming and J lost 1 base, with 13 bases between them. Germline-derived CDR1 and CDR2 are MNHNS and SASEGT. CDR3 region: CASRGGGGSYNEQFF. CDR3 sequence (DNA): TGTGCCAGCAGGGGGGGAGGGGGGTCCTACAATGAGCAGTTCTTC.

This clonotype was found many times. This rearrangement joins TRBV6-5 to TRBJ2-1, with 12 positions matching TRBD1. The CDR3 totals 15 residues. J lost 12 bases, V lost 0 bases, and 6 bases had no gene match. Germline values: CDR1 MNHEY, CDR2 SVGAGI. CDR3 in DNA: TGTGCCAGCAGTTACTCGAGGGGGACAGGGGGCGGGCAGTTCTTC. Its translation: CASSYSRGTGGGQFF.

The chain joins TRBV19 to TRBJ1-5; D gene ambiguous. Trimming removed 4 bases at V and 9 bases at J, with 13 bases between. Looked up from germline, CDR1 is LNHDA and CDR2 is SQIVND (reference sequence). CDR3 length: 13 amino acids. CDR3 amino acids: CASSNADIRPQHF. The CDR3 nucleotides are TGTGCCAGTAGTAACGCAGACATCAGGCCCCAGCATTTT. The full variable domain, with the rest looked up from reference TRBV19 and TRBJ1-5, is DGGITQSPKYLFRKEGQNVTLSCEQNLNHDAMYWYRQDPGQGLRLIYYSQIVNDFQKGDIAEGYSVSREKKESFPLTVTSAQKNPTAFYLCASSNADIRPQHFGDGTRLSIL.

As concerns this clonotype: This sequence may be a read error, since a much larger clone differs from it by one base. The chain is built from TRBV19 and TRBJ2-5, with D possibly being TRBD2 (6 bases). V was trimmed by 11 bases and J by 2 bases, leaving 15 bases between them. CDR3 size: 13 residues. Germline lookup yields CDR1 LNHDA and CDR2 SQIVND (reference sequence). CDR3: CAVRGNIQETQYF. CDR3 bases: TGTGCCGTGCGGGGTAACATACAAGAGACCCAGTACTTC.

The genes are TRBV19 and TRBJ1-2, with D unclear. The CDR3 covers 14 residues. Germline V lookup: CDR1 LNHDA, CDR2 SQIVND (reference sequence). V dropped 6 bases and J dropped 6 bases, with 17 bases sitting between them. This CDR3 is CASRRVSESNGYTF. Here the CDR3 DNA reads TGTGCCAGTAGGAGGGTTTCGGAGTCGAATGGCTACACCTTC.

This clonotype was seen a handful of times. The chain combines TRBV19 with TRBJ2-4; possibly TRBD1 or TRBD2 for D (5 bases each). V was clipped by 6 bases and J by 3 bases, with 15 bases between them. The CDR3 is made up of 15 amino acids. CDR1 and CDR2 from the germline V gene are LNHDA and SQIVND (reference sequence). The CDR3 spells CASSRDAEVKNIQYF. For the CDR3, the DNA is TGTGCCAGTAGCCGGGACGCCGAGGTCAAAAACATTCAGTACTTC.

The chain joins TRBV5-6 to TRBJ2-1, with 13 nucleotides matching TRBD2. Germline values: CDR1 SGHDT, CDR2 YYEEEE. V dropped 0 bases and J dropped 5; count of bases not matched to a gene: 5. The CDR3 loop spans 17 amino acids. CDR3 in DNA: TGTGCCAGCAGCTTGGAACTAGCGGGAGGGTACGACAATGAGCAGTTCTTC. This sequence encodes CASSLELAGGYDNEQFF.

This clonotype was counted between two and nine times. CDR3 residues: CASSPEEGVPFRHTQYF. CDR3 coding DNA: TGTGCCAGCTCACCAGAGGAAGGTGTACCTTTTCGGCATACGCAGTATTTT. This chain connects TRBV18 to TRBJ2-3; D remains ambiguous. V was cut by 2 bases and J by 7 bases, with 22 bases left in between. Germline CDR1 and CDR2: KGHSH and LQKENI. The CDR3 contains 17 residues.

This clonotype turned up a few times. This chain links TRBV7-2 with TRBJ2-2, with 12 bases that match TRBD2. CDR3 length: 14 residues. V gave up 5 bases and J gave up 6 bases; unmatched junction bases: 1. CDR1 SGHTA and CDR2 FQGNSA come from the germline V gene. The CDR3 spells CASSRTSGAGELFF. The CDR3 DNA is TGTGCCAGCAGCCGGACTAGCGGGGCCGGGGAGCTGTTTTTT.

Turning to this clonotype: At one boundary the junction diverges from the germline segment, which might be a read error. V and J are TRBV4-3 and TRBJ2-3; possibly TRBD2 for D (5 bases). The CDR3 sequence is 14 residues long. Germline V lookup: CDR1 LGHNA, CDR2 YSLEER. The CDR3 region has the DNA TGCTCCAGCAGCCAAGCGCGGGGCACAGATACGCAGTATTTT. This sequence encodes CSSSQARGTDTQYF.

This clonotype was counted at least ten times. The chain joins TRBV12-3 or TRBV12-4 to TRBJ2-7; TRBD2 matches at 9 bases. V lost 5 bases and J lost 3; bases outside the gene matches: 5. The length of the CDR3 is 14 residues. Here the CDR3 reads CASSPLSGGYEQYF. CDR3 in DNA: TGTGCCAGCAGTCCCCTTAGCGGGGGCTACGAGCAGTACTTC.

V gene TRBV13 combines with J gene TRBJ2-7, with TRBD1 matching over 8 bases. Unmatched junction bases numbered 8, after V lost 6 bases and J lost 1 base. Germline V CDR1 and CDR2: PRHDT, FYEKMQ (reference sequence). CDR3 length: 15 residues. In DNA form, the CDR3 reads TGTGCCAGCAGTTCAACGGGACAGGATTCCTACGAGCAGTACTTC. It encodes CASSSTGQDSYEQYF.

This clonotype was seen a single time. The rearrangement joins TRBV20-1 to TRBJ2-7; D tentatively fits TRBD1 or TRBD2 (5 bases each). V was trimmed by 5 bases and J by 3 bases, leaving 23 bases between them. CDR1 and CDR2 from the germline V gene are DFQATT and SNEGSKA (reference sequence). The length of the CDR3 is 16 residues. CDR3 DNA sequence: TGCAGTGCTTCGGGAAAGCCGGGACGGAGTGACTACGAGCAGTACTTC. This translates into CSASGKPGRSDYEQYF.

This clonotype was counted many times. CDR3 coding DNA: TGTGCCAGTAGTGGGGTTGCGAGGAGCAATCAGCCCCAGCATTTT. Protein product: CASSGVARSNQPQHF. The chain is built from TRBV19 and TRBJ1-5; unclear D gene. This CDR3 has 15 residues. Germline lookup yields CDR1 LNHDA and CDR2 SQIVND (reference sequence). V lost 5 bases and J lost 1, with 12 bases in between.

The V gene is TRBV19, the J gene TRBJ2-6, with 11 bases fitting TRBD1. V lost 7 bases and J lost 0; bases outside the gene matches: 5. Germline lookup yields CDR1 LNHDA and CDR2 SQIVND (reference sequence). This CDR3 contains 17 residues. CDR3: CASKPGTGGSGANVLTF. The CDR3 DNA follows: TGTGCCAGTAAACCCGGGACAGGGGGCTCTGGGGCCAACGTCCTGACTTTC.

The chain employs TRBV18 and TRBJ1-1; 8 bases agree with TRBD1. The CDR3 totals 14 residues. V lost 5 bases, J lost 5 bases, and 7 bases stayed unmatched. Germline V gives CDR1 KGHSH, CDR2 LQKENI. CDR3 amino acids: CASSSGQGETEAFF. The CDR3 region has the DNA TGTGCCAGCTCATCAGGACAGGGAGAGACTGAAGCTTTCTTT. Variable domain in full (rest from reference TRBV18 and TRBJ1-1): NAGVMQNPRHLVRRRGQEARLRCSPMKGHSHVYWYRQLPEEGLKFMVYLQKENIIDESGMPKERFSAEFPKEGPSILRIQQVVRGDSAAYFCASSSGQGETEAFFGQGTRLTVV.

This clonotype counts as medium-sized. V usage is TRBV29-1 and J usage is TRBJ2-7; 9 bases agree with TRBD2. Germline V gene sequence: CDR1 SQVTM, CDR2 ANQGSEA. With 5 bases clipped from V and 0 bases from J, the junction kept 8 bases outside the gene matches. The CDR3 length is 15 residues. The CDR3: CSVSRLAESSYEQYF. For the CDR3, the DNA is TGCAGCGTTTCTAGACTAGCGGAAAGCTCCTACGAGCAGTACTTC.